This T cell receptor beta chain was obtained from a study of glioma-infiltrating T cells. Study in general: Sequencing aimed for about 4.5- to 11-fold coverage of some 1.1 million peripheral T cells.

This CDR3 is built from 15 residues. Germline CDR1 and CDR2: MGHDK and SYGVNS. The ends were cut back, 7 bases at V and 2 bases at J, with 16 bases in the middle. This clonotype was seen many times. TCR alpha and beta CDR3 regions were amplified from RNA using iRepertoire nested multiplex PCR. Tissue mRNA or PBMC total RNA, about 85-400 ng, went into one-step reverse transcription and amplification. TCRdb independently ran MiXCR on the multiplex PCR reads; one entry per CDR3 protein. Of more than 350,000 distinct CDR3 sequences listed, more than 35% were seen once; the top ten hold around 12%. Input material: glioma tissue, nonneoplastic brain tissue, or PBMCs (not recorded which). This clonotype was obtained from a human donor with low-grade glioma or glioblastoma, undergoing nonglioma brain surgery, or in good health (not recorded which). The J gene is TRBJ2-3, the V gene TRBV25-1; possibly TRBD1 for D (6 bases). The CDR3 sequence is CASTHQTGFTDTQYF. The CDR3 coding sequence is TGTGCCAGCACCCATCAGACAGGCTTCACAGATACGCAGTATTTT.